The 14 T cell receptor beta chains listed next were all sequenced from one sample in a study of radiation and T cells in renal cell carcinoma. Assay: immunoSEQ multiplex PCR; the TCRdb copy retains only in-frame clones and omits some. This table has some 130,000 clones, around 89% appearing once. Time point described: blood 2 weeks post-SBRT. Treatment in this sample: 15 Gy SBRT to primary tumor, nephrectomy 4 weeks later. The material sequenced was blood, taken from a patient whose treatment included radiotherapy and nephrectomy. These receptors came from an older woman with renal cell carcinoma.

The rearrangement uses TRBV9 and TRBJ2-7, with TRBD2 matching over 9 bases. CDR3 length equals 15 residues. Germline-derived CDR1 and CDR2 are SGDLS and YYNGEE. After removal of 0 bases from V and 7 bases from J, the junction contained 8 bases not matched to a gene. The CDR3 DNA reads as TGTGCCAGCAGCGTAGGAGGTAGCGGGGGTAGAGAGCAGTACTTC. Its translation: CASSVGGSGGREQYF.

V usage is TRBV9 and J usage is TRBJ2-5; the match to TRBD2 covers 8 bases. The CDR3 is made up of 17 amino acids. The junction had 11 bases not matched to a gene; V was cut back by 0 bases and J by 4 bases. Per germline, CDR1 SGDLS and CDR2 YYNGEE. Here the CDR3 reads CASSVAPLAGGAETQYF. CDR3 sequence (DNA): TGTGCCAGCAGCGTAGCCCCCCTAGCGGGTGGGGCAGAGACCCAGTACTTC.

The chain couples TRBV5-1 to TRBJ1-1, with D unclear. Germline loops: CDR1 SGHRS, CDR2 YFSETQ. The V and J ends lost 3 bases and 5 bases respectively, with 14 bases between them. This CDR3 is 14 amino acids long. Here the CDR3 DNA reads TGCGCCAGCAGCTCCGAGGGAATAGGAACTGAAGCTTTCTTT. Protein: CASSSEGIGTEAFF.

The gene calls are TRBV25-1 and TRBJ1-2; TRBD1 matches at 9 bases. Germline lookup yields CDR1 MGHDK and CDR2 SYGVNS. The CDR3 runs 16 residues. The V segment lost 3 bases and the J segment 3 bases; nucleotides outside the gene matches: 8. This CDR3 reads CASSDPPGQGYYGYTF. DNA of the CDR3: TGTGCCAGCAGTGACCCACCGGGACAGGGATACTATGGCTACACCTTC.

This rearrangement joins TRBV5-8 to TRBJ1-1, with a weak D call TRBD1 (5 bases). The CDR3 is 15 amino acids. Germline V gene sequence: CDR1 SGHTS, CDR2 YDEGEE. Trimming stripped 3 bases from V and 8 bases from J, with 20 bases between. The CDR3 region has the DNA TGTGCCAGCAGCTACGGTACTCGGGCCGGGGACGAAGCTTTCTTT. It encodes CASSYGTRAGDEAFF.

V is TRBV13 and J is TRBJ2-3; no reliable D call. V dropped 5 bases and J dropped 2 bases, with 11 bases sitting between them. The CDR3 consists of 14 residues. CDR1 and CDR2 from the germline V gene are PRHDT and FYEKMQ (reference sequence). CDR3 protein: CASSPRGDTDTQYF. The CDR3 DNA reads as TGTGCCAGCAGCCCCCGTGGGGACACAGATACGCAGTATTTT.

The V gene is TRBV19, the J gene TRBJ2-1; D possibly corresponds to TRBD2 (6 bases). The V gene lost 1 base and the J gene lost 1 base, with 14 bases spanning the gap. CDR3 size: 17 residues. Germline CDR1 is LNHDA and CDR2 is SQIVND (reference sequence). CDR3 nucleotides: TGTGCCAGTAGTATAGGGCTAGGAGGGTATTCCTACAATGAGCAGTTCTTC. Protein sequence: CASSIGLGGYSYNEQFF. The entire variable domain, with the rest obtained from reference TRBV19 and TRBJ2-1, is as follows: DGGITQSPKYLFRKEGQNVTLSCEQNLNHDAMYWYRQDPGQGLRLIYYSQIVNDFQKGDIAEGYSVSREKKESFPLTVTSAQKNPTAFYLCASSIGLGGYSYNEQFFGPGTRLTVL.

The rearrangement joins TRBV12-5 to TRBJ2-1; 9 nucleotides align to TRBD2. The CDR3 runs 18 residues. CDR1 is LGHNT, CDR2 FRNRAP, per germline. The J segment lost 5 bases and the V segment lost 2 bases, leaving 13 bases of the junction unmatched. Written as DNA, the CDR3 is TGTGCTAGTGGTTTGAACTCCGGCCTAGCGGGGCAACACAATGAGCAGTTCTTC. Protein product: CASGLNSGLAGQHNEQFF.

V gene TRBV28 combines with J gene TRBJ2-7, with 8 bases matching TRBD1. J gave up 2 bases and V 4 bases, and 7 bases lay outside the gene matches. This CDR3 comprises 15 residues. CDR1 and CDR2 from the germline V gene are MDHEN and SYDVKM. The CDR3 DNA is TGTGCCAGCAGTTCGAACGGACAGGGAACCTACGAGCAGTACTTC. Translation: CASSSNGQGTYEQYF.

This rearrangement joins TRBV23-1 to TRBJ1-5, with D perhaps TRBD1 (5 bases). TRBV23-1 carries the ORF label, with uncertain function. The CDR3 is made up of 14 amino acids. Trimming shortened V by 0 bases and J by 8 bases, and 11 bases separated the two germline ends. The CDR3 protein is CASSQSSRGKPQHF. CDR3 DNA: TGCGCCAGCAGTCAATCGTCCCGGGGGAAGCCCCAGCATTTT.

The chain joins TRBV27 to TRBJ2-3; the match to TRBD2 covers 12 bases. The CDR3 has 16 residues. V was pared by 3 bases and J by 8 bases, with 9 bases of the junction left unmatched. Germline V gene data show CDR1 as MNHEY and CDR2 as SMNVEV (reference sequence). CDR3 nucleotides: TGTGCCAGCAGTTTGATTGAGGCTAGCGGGGGGGCTACGCAGTATTTT. Amino acids: CASSLIEASGGATQYF.

The genes are TRBV28 and TRBJ2-3, with 7 bases that match TRBD1. The germline CDR1 and CDR2 sequences are MDHEN and SYDVKM. V was pared by 6 bases and J by 4 bases, with 7 bases of the junction left unmatched. CDR3 length equals 14 residues. The CDR3 sequence is CASRRQGKADTQYF. The CDR3 coding sequence is TGTGCCAGCAGACGACAGGGAAAAGCAGATACGCAGTATTTT.

The chain links TRBV11-2 to TRBJ1-1; D gene ambiguous. Trimming removed 6 bases from V and 1 base from J, with 9 bases in between. From germline, CDR1 is SGHAT and CDR2 FQNNGV. The CDR3 covers 13 residues. The CDR3 sequence: CASSFNTNTEAFF. CDR3 sequence (DNA): TGTGCCAGCAGTTTCAATACGAACACTGAAGCTTTCTTT.

The rearrangement uses TRBV30 and TRBJ1-2; no firm D call. Looked up from germline, CDR1 is GTSNPN and CDR2 is SVGIG (reference sequence). Trimming removed 3 bases at V and 5 bases at J, with 13 bases between. The CDR3 is made up of 13 amino acids. CDR3 sequence: CAWRMWGGYGYTF. The CDR3 DNA reads TGTGCCTGGAGAATGTGGGGTGGGTATGGCTACACCTTC.